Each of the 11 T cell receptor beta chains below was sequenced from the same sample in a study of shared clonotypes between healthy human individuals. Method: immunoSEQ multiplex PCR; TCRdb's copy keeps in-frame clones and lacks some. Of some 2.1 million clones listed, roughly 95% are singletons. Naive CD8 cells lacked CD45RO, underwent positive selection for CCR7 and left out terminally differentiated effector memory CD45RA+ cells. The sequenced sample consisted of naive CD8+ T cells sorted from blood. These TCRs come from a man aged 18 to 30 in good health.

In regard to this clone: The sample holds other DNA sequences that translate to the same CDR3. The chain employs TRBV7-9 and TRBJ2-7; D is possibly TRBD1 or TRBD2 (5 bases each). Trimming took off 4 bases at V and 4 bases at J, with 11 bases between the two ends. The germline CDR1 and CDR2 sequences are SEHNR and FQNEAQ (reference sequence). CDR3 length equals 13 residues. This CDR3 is CASSSSGRYEQYF. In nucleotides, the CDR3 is TGTGCCAGCAGCTCGTCAGGGAGATACGAGCAGTACTTC. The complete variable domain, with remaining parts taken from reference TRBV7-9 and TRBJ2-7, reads DTGVSQNPRHKITKRGQNVTFRCDPISEHNRLYWYRQTLGQGPEFLTYFQNEAQLEKSRLLSDRFSAERPKGSFSTLEIQRTEQGDSAMYLCASSSSGRYEQYFGPGTRLTVT.

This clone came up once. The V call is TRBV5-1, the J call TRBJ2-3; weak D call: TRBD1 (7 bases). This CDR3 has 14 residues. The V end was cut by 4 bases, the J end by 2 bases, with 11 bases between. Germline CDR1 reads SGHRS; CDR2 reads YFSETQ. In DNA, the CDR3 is TGCGCCAGCAGCCCCAGGGGGGACACAGATACGCAGTATTTT. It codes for CASSPRGDTDTQYF.

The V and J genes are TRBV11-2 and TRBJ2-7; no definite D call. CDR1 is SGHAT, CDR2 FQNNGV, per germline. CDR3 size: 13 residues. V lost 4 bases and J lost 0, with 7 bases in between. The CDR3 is CASSSFYSYEQYF. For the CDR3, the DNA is TGTGCCAGCAGCTCTTTTTACTCCTACGAGCAGTACTTC.

CDR3 protein: CASTLDGQWTEAFF. CDR3 nucleotide sequence: TGCGCCAGCACCCTGGACGGCCAATGGACTGAAGCTTTCTTT. This rearrangement joins TRBV5-1 to TRBJ1-1; the D is unclear. Trimming removed 6 bases at V and 5 bases at J, with 17 bases between. CDR3 length: 14 amino acids. Per germline, CDR1 SGHRS and CDR2 YFSETQ.

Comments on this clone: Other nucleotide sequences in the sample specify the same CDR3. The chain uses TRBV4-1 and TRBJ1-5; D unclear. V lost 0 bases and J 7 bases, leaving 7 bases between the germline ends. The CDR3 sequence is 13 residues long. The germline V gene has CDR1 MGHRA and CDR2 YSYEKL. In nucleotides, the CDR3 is TGCGCCAGCAGCCAAGATCCGATACAGCCCCAGCATTTT. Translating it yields CASSQDPIQPQHF.

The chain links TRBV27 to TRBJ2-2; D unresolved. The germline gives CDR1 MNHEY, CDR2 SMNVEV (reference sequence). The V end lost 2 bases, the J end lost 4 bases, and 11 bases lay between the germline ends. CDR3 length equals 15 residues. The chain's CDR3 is CASSLVVGFTGELFF. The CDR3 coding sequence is TGTGCCAGCAGTTTAGTTGTGGGTTTCACCGGGGAGCTGTTTTTT.

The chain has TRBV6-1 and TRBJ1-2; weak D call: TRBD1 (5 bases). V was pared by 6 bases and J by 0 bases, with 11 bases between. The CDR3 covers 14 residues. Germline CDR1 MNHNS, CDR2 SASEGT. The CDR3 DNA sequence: TGTGCCAGCAGGGGTTACAGGACTAACTATGGCTACACCTTC. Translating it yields CASRGYRTNYGYTF.

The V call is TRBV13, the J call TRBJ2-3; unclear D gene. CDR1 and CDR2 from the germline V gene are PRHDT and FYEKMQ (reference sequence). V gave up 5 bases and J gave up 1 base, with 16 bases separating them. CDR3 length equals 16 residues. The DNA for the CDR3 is TGTGCCAGCAGCCTATGGGAACGCTCTGGCACAGATACGCAGTATTTT. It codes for CASSLWERSGTDTQYF.

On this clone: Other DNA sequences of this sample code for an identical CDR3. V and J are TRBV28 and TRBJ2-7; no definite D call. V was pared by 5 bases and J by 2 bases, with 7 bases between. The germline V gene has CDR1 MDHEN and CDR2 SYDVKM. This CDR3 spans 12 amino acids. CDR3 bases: TGTGCCAGCAGTCACAGTACCTACGAGCAGTACTTC. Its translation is CASSHSTYEQYF.

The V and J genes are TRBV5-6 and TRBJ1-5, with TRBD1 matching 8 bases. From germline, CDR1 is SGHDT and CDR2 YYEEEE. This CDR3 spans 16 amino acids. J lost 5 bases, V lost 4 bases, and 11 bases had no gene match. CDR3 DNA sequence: TGTGCCAGCAGCCGAAAGGGACAGGTCCTCGATCAGCCCCAGCATTTT. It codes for CASSRKGQVLDQPQHF.

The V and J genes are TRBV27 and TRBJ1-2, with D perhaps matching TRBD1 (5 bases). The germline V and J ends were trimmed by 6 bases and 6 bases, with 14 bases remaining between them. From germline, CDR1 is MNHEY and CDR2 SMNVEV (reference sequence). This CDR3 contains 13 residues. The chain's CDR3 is CASSDAGVHGYTF. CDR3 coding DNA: TGTGCCAGCAGCGACGCGGGGGTTCATGGCTACACCTTC.